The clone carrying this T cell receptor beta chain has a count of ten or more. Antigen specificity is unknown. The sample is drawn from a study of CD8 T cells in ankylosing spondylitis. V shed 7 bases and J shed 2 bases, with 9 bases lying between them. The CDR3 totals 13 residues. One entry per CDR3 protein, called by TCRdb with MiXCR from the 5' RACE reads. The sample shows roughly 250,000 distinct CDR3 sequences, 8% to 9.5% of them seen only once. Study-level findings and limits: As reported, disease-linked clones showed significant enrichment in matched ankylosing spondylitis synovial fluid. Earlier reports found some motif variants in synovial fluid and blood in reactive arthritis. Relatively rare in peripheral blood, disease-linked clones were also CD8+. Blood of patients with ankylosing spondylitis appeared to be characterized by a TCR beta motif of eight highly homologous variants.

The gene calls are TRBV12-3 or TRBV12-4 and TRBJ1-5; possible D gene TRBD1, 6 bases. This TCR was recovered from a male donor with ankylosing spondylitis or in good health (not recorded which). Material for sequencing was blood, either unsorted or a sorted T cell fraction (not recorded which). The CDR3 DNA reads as TGTGCCAGCACAGGGGTTGGCAATCAGCCCCAGCATTTT. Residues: CASTGVGNQPQHF.